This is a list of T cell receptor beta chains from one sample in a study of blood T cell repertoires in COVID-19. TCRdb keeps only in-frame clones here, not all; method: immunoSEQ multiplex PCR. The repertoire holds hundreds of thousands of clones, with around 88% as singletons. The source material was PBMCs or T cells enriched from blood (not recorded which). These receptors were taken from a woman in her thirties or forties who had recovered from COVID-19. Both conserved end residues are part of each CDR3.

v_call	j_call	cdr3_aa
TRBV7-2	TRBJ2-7	CASSLGQIYEQYF
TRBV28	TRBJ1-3	CASSTTGTGGRNTIYF
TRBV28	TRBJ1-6	CASSLYLGSNSPLHF
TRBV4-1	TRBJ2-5	CASSQRTAQETQYF
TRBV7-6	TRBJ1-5	CASSSNSNQPQHF
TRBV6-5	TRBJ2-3	CASRKTGSTDTQYF
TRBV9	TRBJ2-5	CASSMGGTSGSRETQYF
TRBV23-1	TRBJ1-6	CASSQFSTGSYNSPLHF
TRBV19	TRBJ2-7	CASSNRGSSYEQYF
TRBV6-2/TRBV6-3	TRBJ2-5	CASSSAEPGETQYF
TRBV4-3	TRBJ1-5	CASSQDTKNQPQHF
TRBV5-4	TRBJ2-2	CASSTQRDRIKTGELFF
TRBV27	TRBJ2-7	CASSWLAGSYEQYF
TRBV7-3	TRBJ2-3	CASSQRLAGADTQYF
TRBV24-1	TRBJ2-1	CATSDFNSYNEQFF
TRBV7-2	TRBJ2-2	CASSNGGLAGGLNTGELFF
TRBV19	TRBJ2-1	CASSMRMGARGDEQFF
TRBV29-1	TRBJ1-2	CSAPDREDYGYTF
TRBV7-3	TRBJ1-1	CASSPRGFAEAFF
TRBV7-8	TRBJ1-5	CASSLTRAGQPQHF
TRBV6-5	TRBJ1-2	CASSSNSFYTF
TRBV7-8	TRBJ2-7	CASSMGLAETYEQYF
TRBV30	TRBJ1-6	CAWSGRVYDNSPLHF
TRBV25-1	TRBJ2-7	CASSEAGTGVYEQYF
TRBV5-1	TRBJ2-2	CASSLASGPGELFF
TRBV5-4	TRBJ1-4	CASSSRGQGDNEKLFF
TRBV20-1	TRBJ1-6	CSASRQGAFGSPLHF
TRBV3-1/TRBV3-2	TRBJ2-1	CASSQDSASGRGNEQFF
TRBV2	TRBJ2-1	CASSEQGIHEQFF
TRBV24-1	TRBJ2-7	CATSDPDYSYEQYF
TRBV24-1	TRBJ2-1	CATSDLAADSYNEQFF
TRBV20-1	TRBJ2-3	CSASSGLAGITQYF
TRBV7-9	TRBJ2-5	CASSLQGLRETQYF
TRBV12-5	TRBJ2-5	CASGRDSRQETQYF
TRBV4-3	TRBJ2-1	CASMTGTGGNEQFF
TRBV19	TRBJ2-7	CASSMFATGSSYEQYF
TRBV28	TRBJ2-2	CASSTGVTGELFF
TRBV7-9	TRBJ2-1	CASSLLTSDEQFF
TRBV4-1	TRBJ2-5	CASSQDQGRETQYF
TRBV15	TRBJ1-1	CATSGGRNFGGAFF
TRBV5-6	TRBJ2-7	CASSLYRAHEQYF
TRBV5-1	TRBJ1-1	CASSLTTGGHTEAFF
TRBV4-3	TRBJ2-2	CASSQLVGGNTGELFF
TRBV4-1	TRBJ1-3	CASSQDKHSGNTIYF
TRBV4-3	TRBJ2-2	CASSQDNSGLPWTGELFF
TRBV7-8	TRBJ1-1	CASRRTLDTEAFF
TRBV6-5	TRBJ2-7	CASTTSGRRYEQYF
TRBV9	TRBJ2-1	CASSARTGLNEQFF
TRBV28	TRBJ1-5	CASNPRQGAHQPQHF
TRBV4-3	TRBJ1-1	CASSRSPYDMNTEAFF
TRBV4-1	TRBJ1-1	CASSQVTGRTEAFF
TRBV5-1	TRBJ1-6	CASSPGVGRSPLHF
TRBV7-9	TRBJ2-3	CASSNRGQKDTQYF
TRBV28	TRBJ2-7	CASSFPQGSEQYF
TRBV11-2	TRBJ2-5	CASSLTRAGGREETQYF
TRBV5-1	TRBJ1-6	CASSLDRPAGNSPLHF
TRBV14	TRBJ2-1	CASSQRGMRNEQFF
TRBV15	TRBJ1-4	CATKQGRTLNEKLFF
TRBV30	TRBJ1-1	CAWSSPGQGEAFF
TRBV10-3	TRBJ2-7	CAISDSQGTSYEQYF